The 3 T cell receptor beta chains in this list originate from one sample, sequenced in a study of CD8 T cells in ankylosing spondylitis. TCRdb re-called the 5' RACE reads with MiXCR, one entry per CDR3 protein. The profile covers around 490,000 distinct CDR3 sequences, with 5.3% appearing a single time and around 3.4% taken by the ten largest. The antigens these receptors bind are not known. General study points: Characteristic, it appeared, of ankylosing spondylitis blood was a TCR beta motif of eight or nine highly homologous variants.

The sample comprised blood, either unsorted or a sorted T cell fraction (not recorded which). The receptor source for this set is a male donor with ankylosing spondylitis.

In this sample, this clonotype turned up many times. The chain couples TRBV20-1 to TRBJ2-7; TRBD1 aligns across 8 bases. V lost 0 bases, J lost 7 bases, and 5 bases stayed unmatched. Germline V gives CDR1 DFQATT, CDR2 SNEGSKA (reference sequence). This CDR3 region has 13 residues. The CDR3, as DNA: TGCAGTGCTAGAGATTGGACAGGGTTTGAGCAGTACTTC. This gives the protein CSARDWTGFEQYF.

Many counts were recorded for this clonotype. The chain carries TRBV19 and TRBJ1-4; D gene uncertain. Germline V gives CDR1 LNHDA, CDR2 SQIVND (reference sequence). V lost 3 bases and J 7 bases, leaving 12 bases between the germline ends. The CDR3 spans 14 residues. The CDR3 sequence is CASSIWSKGEKLFF. In DNA form, the CDR3 reads TGTGCCAGTAGTATTTGGAGTAAAGGTGAAAAACTGTTTTTT.

This clonotype showed up many times. The chain links TRBV12-3 or TRBV12-4 to TRBJ1-1; D remains ambiguous. The CDR3 runs 14 residues. The V end lost 2 bases, the J end lost 1 base, and 8 bases lay between the germline ends. The CDR3 region is CASSLRRGNTEAFF. The CDR3 DNA sequence: TGTGCCAGCAGTTTACGGCGGGGGAACACTGAAGCTTTCTTT.